This T cell receptor beta chain was identified in a study of T cells in Graves' hyperthyroidism and ophthalmopathy. RNA transcripts were the template for amplifying TCR beta CDR3 regions. Researchers ran a first-round RT-PCR on the TCR CDR3 using the HTBI primer set. TCRdb re-called the multiplex PCR reads through MiXCR, storing one row per CDR3 protein. The table includes about 560,000 distinct CDR3 sequences, 16% detected once. V was clipped by 3 bases and J by 4 bases; unmatched bases: 4. Looked up from germline, CDR1 is LNHDA and CDR2 is SQIVND (reference sequence). The CDR3 contains 16 residues. This receptor was identified in a woman under 30 with Graves' hyperthyroidism. What was sequenced was blood. This chain links TRBV19 with TRBJ2-2, with 11 nucleotides matching TRBD2. The CDR3 region is CASSIKLAGVTGELFF. The CDR3 coding sequence is TGTGCCAGTAGTATTAAACTAGCGGGGGTCACCGGGGAGCTGTTTTTT.